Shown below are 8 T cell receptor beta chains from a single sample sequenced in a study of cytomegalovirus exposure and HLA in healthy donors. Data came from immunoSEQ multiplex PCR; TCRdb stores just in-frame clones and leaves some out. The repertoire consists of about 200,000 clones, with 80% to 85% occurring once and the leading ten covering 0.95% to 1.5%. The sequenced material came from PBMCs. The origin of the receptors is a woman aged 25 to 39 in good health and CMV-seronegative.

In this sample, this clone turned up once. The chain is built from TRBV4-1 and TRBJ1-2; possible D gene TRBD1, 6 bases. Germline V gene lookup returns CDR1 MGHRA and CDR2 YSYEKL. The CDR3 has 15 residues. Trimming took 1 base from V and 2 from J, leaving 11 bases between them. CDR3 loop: CASSQVAGANYGYTF. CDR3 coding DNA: TGCGCCAGCAGCCAAGTAGCAGGGGCGAACTATGGCTACACCTTC.

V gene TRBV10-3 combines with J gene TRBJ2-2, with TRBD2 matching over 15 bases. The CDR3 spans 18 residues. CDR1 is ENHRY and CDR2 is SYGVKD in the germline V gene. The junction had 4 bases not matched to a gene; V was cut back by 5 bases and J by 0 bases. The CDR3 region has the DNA TGTGCCATCAGTTACCGGACTAGCGGGGGGGCGAACACCGGGGAGCTGTTTTTT. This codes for CAISYRTSGGANTGELFF.

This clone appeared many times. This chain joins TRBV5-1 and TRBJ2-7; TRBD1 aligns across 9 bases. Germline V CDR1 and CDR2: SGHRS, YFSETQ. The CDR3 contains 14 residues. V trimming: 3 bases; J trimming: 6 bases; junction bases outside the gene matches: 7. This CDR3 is CASSWDRDFFEQYF. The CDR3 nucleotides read TGCGCCAGCAGCTGGGACAGGGACTTTTTCGAGCAGTACTTC.

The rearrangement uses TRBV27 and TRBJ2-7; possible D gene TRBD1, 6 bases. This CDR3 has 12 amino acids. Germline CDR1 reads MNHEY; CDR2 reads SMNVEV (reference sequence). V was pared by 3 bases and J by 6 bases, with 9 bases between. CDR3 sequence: CASSFMGAEQYF. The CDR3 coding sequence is TGTGCCAGCAGTTTCATGGGGGCCGAGCAGTACTTC.

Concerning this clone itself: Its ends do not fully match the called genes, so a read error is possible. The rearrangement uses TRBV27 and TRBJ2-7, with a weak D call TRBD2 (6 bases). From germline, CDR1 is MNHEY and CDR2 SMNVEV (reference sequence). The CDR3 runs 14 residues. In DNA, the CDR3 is TGTGCCAGCGGTTTCGGAGGGCGAGCCTACGAGCAGTACTTC. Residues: CASGFGGRAYEQYF.

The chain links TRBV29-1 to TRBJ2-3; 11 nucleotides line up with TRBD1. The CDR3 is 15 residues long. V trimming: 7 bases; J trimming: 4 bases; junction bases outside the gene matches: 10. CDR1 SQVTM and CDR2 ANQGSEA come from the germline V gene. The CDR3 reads CSAAGGGQGADTQYF. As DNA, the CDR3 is TGCAGCGCCGCAGGAGGGGGACAGGGGGCAGATACGCAGTATTTT.

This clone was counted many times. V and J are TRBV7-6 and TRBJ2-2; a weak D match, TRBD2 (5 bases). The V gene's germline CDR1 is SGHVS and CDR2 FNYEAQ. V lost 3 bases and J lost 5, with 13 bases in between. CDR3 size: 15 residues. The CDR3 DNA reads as TGTGCCAGCAGCTTCTTTCGACTACCAACCGGGGAGCTGTTTTTT. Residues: CASSFFRLPTGELFF.

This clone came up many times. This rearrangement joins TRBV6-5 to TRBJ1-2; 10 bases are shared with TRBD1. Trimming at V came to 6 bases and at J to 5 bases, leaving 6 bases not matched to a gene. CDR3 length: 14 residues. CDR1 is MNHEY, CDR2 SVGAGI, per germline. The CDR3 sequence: CASRSGTGVYGYTF. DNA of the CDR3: TGTGCCAGCAGGTCCGGGACAGGGGTTTATGGCTACACCTTC.